This TCR beta chain was sequenced during a study of blood T cell repertoires in COVID-19. Study-level information: Acute and convalescent COVID-19 specimens originated in the United States, Italy and Spain. Sample material is recorded as cDNA or gDNA derived from T cells, B-cell-depleted T cells, or PBMCs.

The CDR3 is made up of 13 amino acids. Germline V gene data show CDR1 as MGHRA and CDR2 as YSYEKL. The junction had 4 bases not matched to a gene; V was cut back by 6 bases and J by 9 bases. This clone was found once. Authors' methods: Researchers report that nucleated cell counts were estimated from reference gene primer amplification. Libraries were prepared by immunoSEQ multiplex PCR; TCRdb keeps only in-frame clonotypes and omits some of them. Clone size and V and J calls were adopted from that table, with D and trimming inferred from the DNA. The table records about 78,000 clones, 80% to 95% of them present only once.

This chain connects TRBV4-1 to TRBJ2-1; 11 bases agree with TRBD2. The sample comprised peripheral blood. The receptor comes from a woman aged 45-60 years in a cohort sampled during active COVID-19. CDR3 amino acids: CASRLAGAGEQFF. CDR3 DNA sequence: TGCGCCAGCAGACTAGCGGGAGCGGGTGAGCAGTTCTTC.